This T cell receptor beta chain emerged from a study of blood T cell repertoires in COVID-19. Clones were sequenced by immunoSEQ multiplex PCR, and TCRdb holds only the in-frame ones, with some missing. This sample has hundreds of thousands of clones, with 70% to 90% found just once. Germline V gene sequence: CDR1 SGDLS, CDR2 YYNGEE. Trimming took 2 bases from V and 1 from J, leaving 9 bases between them. The CDR3 contains 14 residues. The TCR comes from a woman younger than 45 with COVID-19, enrolled during active disease. The sequencing input was peripheral blood. This chain joins TRBV9 and TRBJ1-1, with D possibly TRBD1 on 5 matching bases. CDR3 bases: TGTGCCAGCAGCGTCCTGGGGCAGAACACTGAAGCTTTCTTT. Amino acids: CASSVLGQNTEAFF.